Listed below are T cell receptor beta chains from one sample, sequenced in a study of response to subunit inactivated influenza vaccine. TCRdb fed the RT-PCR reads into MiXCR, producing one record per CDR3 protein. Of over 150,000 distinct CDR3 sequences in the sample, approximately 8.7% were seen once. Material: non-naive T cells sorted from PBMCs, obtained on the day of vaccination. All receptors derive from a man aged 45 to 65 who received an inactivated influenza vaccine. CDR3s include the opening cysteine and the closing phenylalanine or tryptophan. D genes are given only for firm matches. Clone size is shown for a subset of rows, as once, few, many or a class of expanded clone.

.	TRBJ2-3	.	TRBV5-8	TGTGCCAGCAGCTTTGGGGGGCTTGGCACAGATACGCAGTATTTT	CASSFGGLGTDTQYF
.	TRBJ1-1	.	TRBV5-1	TGCGCCAGCAGCTTGGAGCCGGCGAACACTGAAGCTTTCTTT	CASSLEPANTEAFF
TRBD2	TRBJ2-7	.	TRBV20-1	TGCAGTGCTAGAAGCGGAGCGGGGGATCCCTACGAGCAGTACTTC	CSARSGAGDPYEQYF
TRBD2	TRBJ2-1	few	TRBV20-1	TGCAGTGCTAGTGGCACTAGCGGGTTAACGAGCAATGAGCAGTTCTTC	CSASGTSGLTSNEQFF
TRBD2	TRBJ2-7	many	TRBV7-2	TGTGCCAGCAGCTTAAGGCCGGCTAGCGGGGGTAACGAGCAGTACTTC	CASSLRPASGGNEQYF
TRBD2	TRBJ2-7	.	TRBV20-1	TGCAGTGCCAGACCCGACAGGGAGACTAGCGGGGCACCAGGATCCGAGCAGTACTTC	CSARPDRETSGAPGSEQYF
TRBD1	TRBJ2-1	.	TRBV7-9	TGTGCCAGCGAAATCGGACAGGGGAACCGCAATGAGCAGTTCTTC	CASEIGQGNRNEQFF
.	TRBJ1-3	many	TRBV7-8	TGTGCCAGCAGCTTAGGAACTACTGGAAACACCATATATTTT	CASSLGTTGNTIYF
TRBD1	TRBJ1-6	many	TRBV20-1	TGCAGTGCTACCCTGGACAGGGCGCGTTCACCCCTCCACTTT	CSATLDRARSPLHF
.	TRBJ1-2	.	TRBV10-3	TGTGCCATCAAAGGGCAGTTTAACTATGGCTACACCTTC	CAIKGQFNYGYTF
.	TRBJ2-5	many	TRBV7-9	TGTGCCAGCAGCTTTTTCGGGGGAGACCAGTACTTC	CASSFFGGDQYF
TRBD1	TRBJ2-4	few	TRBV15	TGTGCCACCAGCAGAGACATAGGACAGGGGCAAAACATTCAGTACTTC	CATSRDIGQGQNIQYF
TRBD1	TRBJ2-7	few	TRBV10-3	TGTGCCATCAGTGCCTGGGACAGGGGTTCCAACGAGCAGTACTTC	CAISAWDRGSNEQYF
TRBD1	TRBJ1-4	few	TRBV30	TGTGCCTGGAGTACTCGACAGGGGGGTTTAACTGAAAAACTGTTTTTT	CAWSTRQGGLTEKLFF
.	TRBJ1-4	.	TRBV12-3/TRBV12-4	TGTGCCAGCAGTTTAGCGTCAACTAATGAAAAACTGTTTTTT	CASSLASTNEKLFF
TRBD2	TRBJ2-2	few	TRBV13	TGTGCCAGCAGGGCGGGGGTCTACACCGGGGAGCTGTTTTTT	CASRAGVYTGELFF
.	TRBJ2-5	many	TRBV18	TGTGCCAGCTCACCGACCCTGGGGGAGACCCAGTACTTC	CASSPTLGETQYF
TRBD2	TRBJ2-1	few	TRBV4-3	TGCGCCAGCAGCCAAGGGGCAGCGGGGTCCTACAATGAGCAGTTCTTC	CASSQGAAGSYNEQFF
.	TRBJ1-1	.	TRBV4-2	TGTGCCAGCAGCCAAGAGCCGCGGGGAACTGAAGCTTTCTTT	CASSQEPRGTEAFF
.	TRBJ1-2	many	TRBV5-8	TGTGCCAGCAGCCGCCCGGGGCTAGCGTATGGCTACACCTTC	CASSRPGLAYGYTF
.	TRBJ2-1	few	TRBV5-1	TGCGCCAGCTGCGAATTCGCAGGATCTTCTTACAATGAGCAGTTCTTC	CASCEFAGSSYNEQFF
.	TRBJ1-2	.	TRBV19	TGTGCCAGTAGATCGACGGACAACTATGGCTACACCTTC	CASRSTDNYGYTF
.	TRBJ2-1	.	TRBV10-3	TGTGCCATCAGTGAGTCCCCTCCCTACAATGAGCAGTTCTTC	CAISESPPYNEQFF
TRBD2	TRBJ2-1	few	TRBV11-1	TGTGCCAGCAGCACCAGGACTAGCCGAACCCGCTCCTACAATGAGCAGTTCTTC	CASSTRTSRTRSYNEQFF
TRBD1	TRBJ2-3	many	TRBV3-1	TGTGCCAGCAGCGGGACAGGTGGCGGAACAGATACGCAGTATTTT	CASSGTGGGTDTQYF
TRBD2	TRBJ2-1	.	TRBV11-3	TGTGCCAGCAGCCGATGGACTAGCGGGAGAGATGAGCAGTTCTTC	CASSRWTSGRDEQFF
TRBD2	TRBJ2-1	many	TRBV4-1	TGCGCCAGCAGCCAACCCGGGGGGACCCGCGAGCAGTTCTTC	CASSQPGGTREQFF
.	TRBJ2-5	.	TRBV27	TGTGCCAGCAGTTGGCGGGGTCGGGAGACCCAGTACTTC	CASSWRGRETQYF
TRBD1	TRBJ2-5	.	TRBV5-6	TGTGCCAGCAGCTTGATAGGGGGCGAGGAGACCCAGTACTTC	CASSLIGGEETQYF
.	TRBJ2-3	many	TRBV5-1	TGCGCCAGCAGCTTGGACGGGCAGCTCACAGATACGCAGTATTTT	CASSLDGQLTDTQYF
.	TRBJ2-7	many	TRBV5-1	TGCGCCAGCAGCTTGTCTGTCAGAGACTACGAGCAGTACTTC	CASSLSVRDYEQYF
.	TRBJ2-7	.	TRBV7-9	TGTGCCAGCAGCTTCTCCGACCGCTACGAGCAGTACTTC	CASSFSDRYEQYF
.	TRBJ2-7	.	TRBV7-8	TGTGCCAGCAGCTTAGGGACAACGGCCTACGAGCAGTACTTC	CASSLGTTAYEQYF
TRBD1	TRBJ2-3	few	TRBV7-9	TGTGCCAGCAGCTCCAGCCTGCTACAGGGGGACGAGAACACAGATACGCAGTATTTT	CASSSSLLQGDENTDTQYF